Sequencing of this T cell receptor beta chain was carried out in a study of control samples from healthy donors and cancer patients. Looked up from germline, CDR1 is KGHSH and CDR2 is LQKENI. This CDR3 contains 17 residues. Trimming cost V 0 bases and J 2 bases; bases outside gene matches: 2. Profiled with immunoSEQ multiplex PCR; TCRdb holds only in-frame clones, not every one. The sample carries about 96,000 clones, 85% to 95% recorded once. J is TRBJ1-3 and V is TRBV18; 12 bases align to TRBD1. Sequencing was done on a sample of blood. The clonotype originates from a young man in good health. CDR3: CASSPPGQGATGNTIYF. As DNA, the CDR3 is TGTGCCAGCTCACCACCGGGACAGGGGGCTACTGGAAACACCATATATTTT.